This is a list of T cell receptor beta chains from one sample in a study of control samples from healthy donors and cancer patients. The table came from immunoSEQ multiplex PCR; TCRdb's copy has only in-frame clones and leaves some out. The table has roughly 450,000 clones, 80% to 95% seen once. The specimen was PBMCs. These receptors were collected from a man in his forties or fifties with head and neck cancer. The CDR3 runs from the conserved cysteine through the conserved F or W. The D gene is left open where the match is weak. Expanded clones get a size class; other rows say once, few or many, or leave the size out.

V gene: TRBV6-5; D gene: NA; J gene: TRBJ1-1; clone size: NA; CDR3 DNA: TGTGCCAGCAGTTGGTTCTTGGGGGGTGGGTACACTGAAGCTTTCTTT; CDR3 protein: CASSWFLGGGYTEAFF
V gene: TRBV4-3; D gene: TRBD1; J gene: TRBJ1-6; clone size: once; CDR3 DNA: TGCGCCAGCAGCCCGCATCCGGGACAGGGAAATTCACCCCTCCACTTT; CDR3 protein: CASSPHPGQGNSPLHF
V gene: TRBV30; D gene: NA; J gene: TRBJ1-5; clone size: once; CDR3 DNA: TGTGCCTGGAGGGTGAGGCCAGATCAGCCCCAGCATTTT; CDR3 protein: CAWRVRPDQPQHF
V gene: TRBV5-6; D gene: NA; J gene: TRBJ2-7; clone size: NA; CDR3 DNA: TGTGCCAGCAGACCCGGGACGTCAACCTACGAGCAGTACTTC; CDR3 protein: CASRPGTSTYEQYF
V gene: TRBV19; D gene: NA; J gene: TRBJ1-1; clone size: NA; CDR3 DNA: TGTGCCAGTAGTCCCGGACGGACTGAAGCTTTCTTT; CDR3 protein: CASSPGRTEAFF
V gene: TRBV28; D gene: NA; J gene: TRBJ1-2; clone size: NA; CDR3 DNA: TGTGCCAGCAGTTTCGGGGGGGGGCGGGGCTACACCTTC; CDR3 protein: CASSFGGGRGYTF
V gene: TRBV13; D gene: NA; J gene: TRBJ1-1; clone size: NA; CDR3 DNA: TGTGCCAGCAGCTCCCGGTCGTTGAACACTGAAGCTTTCTTT; CDR3 protein: CASSSRSLNTEAFF
V gene: TRBV18; D gene: NA; J gene: TRBJ2-7; clone size: NA; CDR3 DNA: TGTGCCAGCTCACCGGCTGTCCGGGGCTACGAGCAGTACTTC; CDR3 protein: CASSPAVRGYEQYF
V gene: TRBV6-2/TRBV6-3; D gene: NA; J gene: TRBJ2-7; clone size: NA; CDR3 DNA: TGTGCCAGCAGTTACACGAGCGAGCAGTACTTC; CDR3 protein: CASSYTSEQYF
V gene: TRBV24-1; D gene: NA; J gene: TRBJ2-3; clone size: NA; CDR3 DNA: TGTGCCACCAGTGAGTCTAGCACAGATACGCAGTATTTT; CDR3 protein: CATSESSTDTQYF
V gene: TRBV5-6; D gene: NA; J gene: TRBJ2-7; clone size: NA; CDR3 DNA: TGTGCCAGCAGCTTGGCCCCCGGGTCCTACGAGCAGTACTTC; CDR3 protein: CASSLAPGSYEQYF
V gene: TRBV6-5; D gene: NA; J gene: TRBJ2-7; clone size: NA; CDR3 DNA: TGTGCCAGCAGTTACTCGGGACGGGGAACCTACGAGCAGTACTTC; CDR3 protein: CASSYSGRGTYEQYF
V gene: TRBV19; D gene: NA; J gene: TRBJ2-7; clone size: NA; CDR3 DNA: TGTGCCAGTAGTCCAACGGGCTCCGACGGCCGCTACGAGCAGTACTTC; CDR3 protein: CASSPTGSDGRYEQYF
V gene: TRBV18; D gene: NA; J gene: TRBJ2-5; clone size: NA; CDR3 DNA: TGTGCCAGCTCACGGTCAGCCGCCCAAGAGACCCAGTACTTC; CDR3 protein: CASSRSAAQETQYF
V gene: TRBV19; D gene: NA; J gene: TRBJ1-2; clone size: NA; CDR3 DNA: TGTGCCAGTAGTGCGACTGCCGATTATGGCTACACCTTC; CDR3 protein: CASSATADYGYTF
V gene: TRBV27; D gene: TRBD2; J gene: TRBJ2-1; clone size: NA; CDR3 DNA: TGTGCCAGCAGTTGGACTAGCGGGGGGGATGAGCAGTTCTTC; CDR3 protein: CASSWTSGGDEQFF
V gene: TRBV7-2; D gene: TRBD2; J gene: TRBJ2-3; clone size: NA; CDR3 DNA: TGTGCCAGCAGAGGGCTAGCGGGGGTGGCAGATACGCAGTATTTT; CDR3 protein: CASRGLAGVADTQYF
V gene: TRBV5-1; D gene: TRBD1; J gene: TRBJ1-5; clone size: NA; CDR3 DNA: TGCGCCAGCAGCTTGGAAGGGGGCATACAGCCCCAGCATTTT; CDR3 protein: CASSLEGGIQPQHF